This record concerns one T cell receptor beta chain sequence. Its antigen has not been determined. Per-base quality was not reported, and no clone a single base away is much larger than it. The data were obtained in a study of lymphopenia after photon versus proton radiotherapy (dated by TCRdb to about 2019). Background on the whole study: The immunological effects of photon versus proton radiation therapy were compared in patients with gastrointestinal tumors who developed high-grade lymphopenia. The cohort comprised 20 or so patients with gastrointestinal tumors who received either photon or proton therapy and then developed lymphopenia. The study was designed to characterize how the impact on the immune system differs between the two radiation modalities. The paper as a whole reports these results and caveats: Across the cohort, an inverse correlation was found between a larger post-nadir drop in TCR diversity and overall survival time among patients who died. After the lymphocyte count nadir, oligoclonal expansion, especially of CD8+ Temra cells, was observed in photon-treated repertoires, and the drop in diversity was driven by this expansion. The survival association was examined only in patients who died, and the authors described better survival with proton therapy as a possibility, not as a demonstrated result. Proton-treated patients stayed relatively stable during treatment, while photon-treated patients lost naive T cells and TCR diversity and gained effector/memory populations.

Library method: the immunoSEQ multiplex PCR assay. Alongside multiparametric flow cytometry, deep sequencing of rearranged TCR beta loci was used to profile the T cell repertoires. TCRdb took this table from immuneACCESS and kept in-frame rearrangements with V and J called. Such tables lack part of the clones; where checked against another copy, unresolved V genes explain under half of the gap, and the rest is unexplained. The sample data list some 41,000 clones, and approximately 87% of these were observed just once. Under 3.5% of the sample is in the top ten clones. V loses 5 bases of germline sequence and J loses 1 base, and the interval between the two ends is 12 bases. The CDR3, from cysteine to phenylalanine, totals 14 residues. The read is trimmed to its CDR3 DNA, 42 bases read in frame from base 1. Via the germline V gene, CDR1 is SGHTA and CDR2 FQGNSA.

The sequencing here drew on peripheral blood, taken from a patient treated with photon-based radiotherapy. The chain was built from TRBV7-2 and TRBJ2-7; possibly the D gene is TRBD1, per 6 matching bases. The clonotype was recovered from a man aged 45 to 65 with gastric cancer. The CDR3 region reads CASSGPQGSYEQYF. Here is the DNA: TGTGCCAGCAGCGGCCCACAGGGTTCCTACGAGCAGTACTTC.